The next 17 T cell receptor beta chains were all read from a single sample in a study of shared clonotypes between healthy human individuals. Clones were read by immunoSEQ multiplex PCR, and TCRdb kept only the in-frame ones, dropping some. The table includes 2.5 million or so clones, about 92% detected once. The sample comprised naive CD4+ T cells sorted from blood. The subset denotes: CD45RA+ positively selected. The receptors were sampled from a man aged 18 to 30 in good health.

This clone was found once. The V and J genes are TRBV9 and TRBJ1-2; possible D gene TRBD1, 5 bases. The V and J ends lost 7 bases and 2 bases respectively, with 21 bases between them. CDR3 length: 16 residues. Per germline, CDR1 SGDLS and CDR2 YYNGEE. The CDR3 nucleotides read TGTGCCAGCGACTCATATTCAGGGCGGTTAAACTATGGCTACACCTTC. This translates into CASDSYSGRLNYGYTF.

As for this clone: This sample also contains other DNA sequences that code for the same CDR3. The chain is built from TRBV5-1 and TRBJ2-1; no clear D gene. The CDR3 has 16 amino acids. Germline values: CDR1 SGHRS, CDR2 YFSETQ. V lost 0 bases and J 0 bases, leaving 10 bases between the germline ends. CDR3 protein: CASSLAGGSSYNEQFF. CDR3 DNA sequence: TGCGCCAGCAGCTTGGCGGGCGGAAGCTCCTACAATGAGCAGTTCTTC. The variable domain in full, completed from reference TRBV5-1 and TRBJ2-1, reads KAGVTQTPRYLIKTRGQQVTLSCSPISGHRSVSWYQQTPGQGLQFLFEYFSETQRNKGNFPGRFSGRQFSNSRSEMNVSTLELGDSALYLCASSLAGGSSYNEQFFGPGTRLTVL.

The CDR3 coding sequence is TGTGCCAGCAAGGACTACGTGCTTCAAGAGACCCAGTACTTC. This sequence encodes CASKDYVLQETQYF. The genes are TRBV2 and TRBJ2-5; D perhaps matches TRBD2 (6 bases). This CDR3 has 14 amino acids. The germline V gene encodes CDR1 SNHLY and CDR2 FYNNEI. V was pared by 7 bases and J by 2 bases, with 14 bases between.

This rearrangement joins TRBV19 to TRBJ2-6, with 10 bases fitting TRBD1. Trimming took 5 bases from V and 0 from J; bases not matched to a gene: 4. The CDR3 sequence is 17 residues long. Germline assignment: CDR1 LNHDA and CDR2 SQIVND (reference sequence). The CDR3 protein is CASSPGTGDSGANVLTF. The CDR3 bases are TGTGCCAGTAGTCCCGGGACAGGGGACTCTGGGGCCAACGTCCTGACTTTC.

The chain has TRBV5-1 and TRBJ2-3, with 14 positions matching TRBD2. The germline V gene has CDR1 SGHRS and CDR2 YFSETQ. The CDR3 spans 16 residues. V lost 2 bases to trimming and J lost 10 bases; unmatched junction nucleotides: 9. The CDR3 nucleotides read TGCGCCAGCAGCTTCATCCCGGGACTAGCGGGGGACCCGCAGTATTTT. This gives the protein CASSFIPGLAGDPQYF.

V is TRBV10-3 and J is TRBJ1-1; unclear D gene. The CDR3 length is 13 residues. The germline V and J ends were trimmed by 7 bases and 1 base, with 10 bases remaining between them. CDR1 and CDR2 (germline): ENHRY, SYGVKD. The CDR3 DNA reads TGTGCCATCACAGAACAGCCGAACACTGAAGCTTTCTTT. It encodes CAITEQPNTEAFF.

The chain employs TRBV18 and TRBJ1-4, with 7 bases lining up with TRBD1. The junction had 3 bases not matched to a gene; V was cut back by 4 bases and J by 1 base. The CDR3 sequence is 15 residues long. Germline V gene sequence: CDR1 KGHSH, CDR2 LQKENI. The CDR3 here is CASSQGQLTNEKLFF. The CDR3 DNA is TGTGCCAGCTCACAGGGACAGTTAACTAATGAAAAACTGTTTTTT.

CDR3 sequence: CASSSQGQGTEAFF. The DNA for the CDR3 is TGCGCCAGCAGCTCACAGGGACAGGGGACTGAAGCTTTCTTT. The rearrangement links TRBV5-1 to TRBJ1-1, with TRBD1 matching over 10 bases. V shed 3 bases, J shed 5 bases, and the junction held 4 bases outside the gene matches. CDR3 length equals 14 residues. Germline V lookup: CDR1 SGHRS, CDR2 YFSETQ.

The rearrangement links TRBV2 to TRBJ1-6; perhaps TRBD1 as D (6 bases). The CDR3 loop spans 13 amino acids. The V end lost 8 bases, the J end lost 10 bases, and 15 bases lay between the germline ends. Germline CDR1 is SNHLY and CDR2 is FYNNEI. In DNA form, the CDR3 reads TGTGCCAGCGCCAGGGGAGCGGGGTCACCCCTCCACTTT. This codes for CASARGAGSPLHF.

The chain carries TRBV5-1 and TRBJ2-3; the match to TRBD1 covers 8 bases. Germline CDR1 reads SGHRS; CDR2 reads YFSETQ. The CDR3 covers 14 residues. The V segment lost 0 bases and the J segment 5 bases; nucleotides outside the gene matches: 2. The CDR3 DNA follows: TGCGCCAGCAGCTTGGCCGGACAGGGAGATACGCAGTATTTT. As protein: CASSLAGQGDTQYF.

The gene calls are TRBV6-5 and TRBJ1-3; possible D gene TRBD1, 6 bases. Germline CDR1 is MNHEY and CDR2 is SVGAGI. Trimming cost V 2 bases and J 4 bases, with 9 bases left between them. This CDR3 is built from 14 residues. CDR3 region: CASSYQGTGNTIYF. The CDR3 nucleotides are TGTGCCAGCAGTTACCAAGGGACAGGAAACACCATATATTTT.

This chain connects TRBV6-1 to TRBJ2-1; no reliable D call. CDR1 and CDR2 from the germline V gene are MNHNS and SASEGT. Trimming took 2 bases from V and 6 from J, leaving 23 bases between them. The CDR3 is 18 residues long. CDR3 region: CASSESSGPVPLLNEQFF. The CDR3 DNA follows: TGTGCCAGCAGTGAATCTTCGGGCCCCGTCCCGCTCCTCAATGAGCAGTTCTTC.

This clone was counted only a few times. The chain uses TRBV7-9 and TRBJ1-2; D gene ambiguous. Trimming cost V 5 bases and J 7 bases, with 11 bases left between them. Germline lookup yields CDR1 SEHNR and CDR2 FQNEAQ (reference sequence). CDR3 length equals 12 residues. The CDR3 reads CASSPSGFGYTF. The CDR3 region has the DNA TGTGCCAGCAGCCCCAGCGGGTTTGGCTACACCTTC.

This sequence joins TRBV28 and TRBJ1-2; possibly TRBD1 for D (5 bases). From germline, CDR1 is MDHEN and CDR2 SYDVKM. The CDR3 is made up of 15 amino acids. Deletions cut 5 bases from V and 8 bases from J, with 21 bases between. The CDR3 spells CASSGPRDGGRGYTF. CDR3 coding DNA: TGTGCCAGCAGTGGCCCACGGGACGGGGGTCGGGGCTACACCTTC.

Turning to this clone: At the DNA level, this CDR3 is encoded by other sequences in the same sample as well. This chain uses TRBV5-1 with TRBJ2-6; no definite D call. Germline assignment: CDR1 SGHRS and CDR2 YFSETQ. The CDR3 has 16 amino acids. V lost 1 base, J lost 0 bases, and 8 bases lay in between. This CDR3 is CASSLRVVSGANVLTF. Written as DNA, the CDR3 is TGCGCCAGCAGCTTGCGGGTAGTCTCTGGGGCCAACGTCCTGACTTTC.

The rearrangement joins TRBV10-1 to TRBJ2-2; perhaps D is TRBD1 or TRBD2 (5 bases each). V was clipped by 3 bases and J by 7 bases, with 18 bases between them. The length of the CDR3 is 16 residues. Germline values: CDR1 WNHNN, CDR2 SYGVQD (reference sequence). In nucleotides, the CDR3 is TGCGCCAGCAGTGATTCGGGGCTGGGGATCGGCGGGGAGCTGTTTTTT. It codes for CASSDSGLGIGGELFF.

As to this clone: Its ends do not fully match the called genes, so a read error is possible. This chain uses TRBV6-1 with TRBJ2-7, with D unclear. This CDR3 spans 15 amino acids. Germline CDR1 reads MNHNS; CDR2 reads SASEGT. The CDR3 reads CASSEGRIHSYEQYF. In nucleotides, the CDR3 is TGTGCCAGCAGCGAAGGACGGATCCACTCCTACGAGCAGTACTTC.